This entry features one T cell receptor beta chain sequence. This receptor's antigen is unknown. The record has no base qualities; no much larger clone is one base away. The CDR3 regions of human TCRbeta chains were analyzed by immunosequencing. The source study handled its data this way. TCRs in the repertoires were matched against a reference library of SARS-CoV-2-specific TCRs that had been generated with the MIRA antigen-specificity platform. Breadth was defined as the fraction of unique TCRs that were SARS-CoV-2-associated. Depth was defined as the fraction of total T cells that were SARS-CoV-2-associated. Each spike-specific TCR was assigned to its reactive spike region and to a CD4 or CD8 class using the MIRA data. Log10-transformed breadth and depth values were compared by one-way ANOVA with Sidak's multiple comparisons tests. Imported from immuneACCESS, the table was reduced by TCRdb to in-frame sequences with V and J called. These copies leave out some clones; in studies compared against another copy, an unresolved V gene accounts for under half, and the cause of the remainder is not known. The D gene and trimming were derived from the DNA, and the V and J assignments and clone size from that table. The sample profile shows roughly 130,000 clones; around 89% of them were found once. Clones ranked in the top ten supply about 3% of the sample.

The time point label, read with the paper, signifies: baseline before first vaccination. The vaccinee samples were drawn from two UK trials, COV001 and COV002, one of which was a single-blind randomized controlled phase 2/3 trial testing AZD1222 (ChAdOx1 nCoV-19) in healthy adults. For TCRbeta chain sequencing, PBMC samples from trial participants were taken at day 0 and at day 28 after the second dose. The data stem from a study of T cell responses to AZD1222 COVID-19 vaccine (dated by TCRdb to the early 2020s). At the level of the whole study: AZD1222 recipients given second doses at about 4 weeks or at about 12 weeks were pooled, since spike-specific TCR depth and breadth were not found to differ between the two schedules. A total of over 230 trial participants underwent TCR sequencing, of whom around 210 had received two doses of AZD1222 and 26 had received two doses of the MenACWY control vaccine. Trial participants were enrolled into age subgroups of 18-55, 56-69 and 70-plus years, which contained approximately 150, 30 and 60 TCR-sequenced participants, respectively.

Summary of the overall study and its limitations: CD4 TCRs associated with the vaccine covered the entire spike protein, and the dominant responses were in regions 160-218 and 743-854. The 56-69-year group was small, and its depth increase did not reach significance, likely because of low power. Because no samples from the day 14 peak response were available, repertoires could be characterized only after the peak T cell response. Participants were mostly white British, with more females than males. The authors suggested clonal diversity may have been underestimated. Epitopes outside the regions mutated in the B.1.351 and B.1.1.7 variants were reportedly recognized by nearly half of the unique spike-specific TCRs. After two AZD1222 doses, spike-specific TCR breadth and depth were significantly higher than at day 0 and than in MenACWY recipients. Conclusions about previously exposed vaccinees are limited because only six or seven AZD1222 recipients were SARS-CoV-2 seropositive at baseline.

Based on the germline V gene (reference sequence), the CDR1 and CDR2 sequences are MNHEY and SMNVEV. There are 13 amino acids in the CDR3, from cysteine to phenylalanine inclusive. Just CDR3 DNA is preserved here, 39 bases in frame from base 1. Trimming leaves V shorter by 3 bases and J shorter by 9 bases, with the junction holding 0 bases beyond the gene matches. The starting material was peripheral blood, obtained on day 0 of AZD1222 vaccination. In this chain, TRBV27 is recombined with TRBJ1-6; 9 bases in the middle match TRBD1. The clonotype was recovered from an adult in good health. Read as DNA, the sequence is TGTGCCAGCAGTTTGACAGGGGGTTCACCCCTCCACTTT. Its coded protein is CASSLTGGSPLHF.